The following is a T cell receptor beta chain sequence with its context. V was clipped by 4 bases and J by 8 bases, with 17 bases between them. The V gene's germline CDR1 is SGHTA and CDR2 FQGNSA. CDR3 length: 14 residues. Original processing methods: It was from reference gene primer amplification that nucleated cell counts were estimated. Produced via immunoSEQ multiplex PCR; TCRdb's table is partial and in-frame only. Clone size and the V and J calls come from that table; the DNA yielded D and trimming. The sample contains 170,000 or so clones, around 80% of which appear only once. The source of the sample is a study of blood T cell repertoires in COVID-19. Looking at the study overall: The origin of the acute and convalescent COVID-19 samples was the United States, Italy and Spain. The cDNA or gDNA used as material had been derived from T cells, B-cell-depleted T cells, or PBMCs.

This sequence joins TRBV7-2 and TRBJ1-2, with D possibly TRBD1 on 5 matching bases. This sequence was found in a man in his 70s with active or convalescent COVID-19. Sequencing was performed on peripheral blood. The CDR3 spells CASSSAGAGGGYTF. The CDR3 DNA follows: TGTGCCAGCAGCTCCGCCGGGGCCGGAGGGGGCTACACCTTC.